Following are 5 T cell receptor beta chains from one sample sequenced in a study of shared clonotypes between healthy human individuals. Generated by immunoSEQ multiplex PCR, the TCRdb table keeps only in-frame clones and is missing some. The data show around 2.3 million clones, under 97% seen once. The sample comprised naive CD4+ T cells sorted from blood. Subset noted: CD45RA+ positively selected. The receptors shown here come from a man aged 18 to 29 in good health.

The V gene is TRBV28, the J gene TRBJ1-2; the match to TRBD1 covers 7 bases. Germline V gives CDR1 MDHEN, CDR2 SYDVKM. This CDR3 region has 14 residues. V shed 5 bases, J shed 0 bases, and the junction held 3 bases outside the gene matches. Here the CDR3 reads CASSAGQPNYGYTF. CDR3 coding DNA: TGTGCCAGCAGTGCGGGACAGCCTAACTATGGCTACACCTTC.

This chain connects TRBV27 to TRBJ1-3, with no clear D. Looked up from germline, CDR1 is MNHEY and CDR2 is SMNVEV (reference sequence). The CDR3 contains 14 residues. Trimming took 6 bases from V and 3 from J, leaving 12 bases between them. The CDR3 loop reads CASRITLHGNTIYF. The CDR3 DNA reads as TGTGCCAGCAGGATAACCCTTCATGGAAACACCATATATTTT.

The rearrangement joins TRBV4-2 to TRBJ2-7; possible D gene TRBD2, 5 bases. The V end was cut by 4 bases, the J end by 2 bases, with 15 bases between. This CDR3 contains 15 residues. CDR1 LGHNA and CDR2 YNFKEQ come from the germline V gene. For the CDR3, the DNA is TGTGCCAGCAGCCTGGACTTTACCTCCCCCTACGAGCAGTACTTC. Protein product: CASSLDFTSPYEQYF.

The V gene is TRBV30, the J gene TRBJ2-2; 10 nucleotides agree with TRBD2. The CDR3 runs to 14 residues. V dropped 4 bases and J dropped 9; count of bases not matched to a gene: 8. Germline CDR1 GTSNPN, CDR2 SVGIG (reference sequence). As DNA, the CDR3 is TGTGCCTGGAAGCGGGGGGGTTCCCCCCGGGAGCTGTTTTTT. Translating it yields CAWKRGGSPRELFF. The whole variable domain, filled in from reference TRBV30 and TRBJ2-2, reads SQTIHQWPATLVQPVGSPLSLECTVEGTSNPNLYWYRQAAGRGLQLLFYSVGIGQISSEVPQNLSASRPQDRQFILSSKKLLLSDSGFYLCAWKRGGSPRELFFGEGSRLTVL.

Points on this clone: Additional DNA sequences in this sample encode the identical CDR3. This chain uses TRBV18 with TRBJ1-2; unclear D gene. Per germline, CDR1 KGHSH and CDR2 LQKENI. V gave up 4 bases and J gave up 4 bases, with 7 bases separating them. The CDR3 runs 12 residues. Written as DNA, the CDR3 is TGTGCCAGCTCACAAGGAGTCTATGGCTACACCTTC. Its protein is CASSQGVYGYTF.